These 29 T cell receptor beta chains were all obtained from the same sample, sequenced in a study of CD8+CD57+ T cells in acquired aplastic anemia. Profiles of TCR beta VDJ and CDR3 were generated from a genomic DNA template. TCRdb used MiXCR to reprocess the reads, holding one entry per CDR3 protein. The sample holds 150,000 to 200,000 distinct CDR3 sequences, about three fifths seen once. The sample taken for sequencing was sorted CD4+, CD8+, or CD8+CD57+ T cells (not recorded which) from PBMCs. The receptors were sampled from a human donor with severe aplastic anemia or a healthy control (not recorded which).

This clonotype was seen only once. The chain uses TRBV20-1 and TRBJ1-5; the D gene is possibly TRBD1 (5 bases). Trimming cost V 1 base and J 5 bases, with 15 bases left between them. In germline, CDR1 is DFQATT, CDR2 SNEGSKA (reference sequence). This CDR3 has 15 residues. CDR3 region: CSARVGTGVYQPQHF. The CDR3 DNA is TGCAGTGCTAGAGTAGGGACGGGGGTGTATCAGCCCCAGCATTTT.

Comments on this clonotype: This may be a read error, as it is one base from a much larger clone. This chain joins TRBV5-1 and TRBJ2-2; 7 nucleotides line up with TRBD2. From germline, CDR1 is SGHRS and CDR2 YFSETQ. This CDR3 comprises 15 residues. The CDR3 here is CASLSGTTNTRELFF. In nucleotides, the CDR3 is TGCGCCAGTCTATCCGGGACTACTAACACCAGGGAGCTGTTTTTT.

CDR3 protein: CASHRANYGYTF. The CDR3 DNA reads TGTGCCAGTCACAGGGCCAACTATGGCTACACCTTC. This sequence joins TRBV2 and TRBJ1-2, with D possibly TRBD1 on 6 matching bases. This CDR3 comprises 12 residues. Germline V gene data show CDR1 as SNHLY and CDR2 as FYNNEI. Trimming removed 9 bases from V and 2 bases from J, with 10 bases in between. Full variable domain (missing parts from reference TRBV2 and TRBJ1-2): EPEVTQTPSHQVTQMGQEVILRCVPISNHLYFYWYRQILGQKVEFLVSFYNNEISEKSEIFDDQFSVERPDGSNFTLKIRSTKLEDSAMYFCASHRANYGYTFGSGTRLTVV.

The CDR3 DNA is TGTGCCAGCAGCGCGGCGGGCAGGGAACACTCTGGGGCCAACGTCCTGACTTTC. Its translation is CASSAAGREHSGANVLTF. The gene calls are TRBV7-9 and TRBJ2-6, with D possibly called TRBD1 or TRBD2 (5 bases each). CDR1 is SEHNR and CDR2 is FQNEAQ in the germline V gene (reference sequence). V lost 5 bases and J lost 0, with 17 bases in between. The CDR3 consists of 18 residues.

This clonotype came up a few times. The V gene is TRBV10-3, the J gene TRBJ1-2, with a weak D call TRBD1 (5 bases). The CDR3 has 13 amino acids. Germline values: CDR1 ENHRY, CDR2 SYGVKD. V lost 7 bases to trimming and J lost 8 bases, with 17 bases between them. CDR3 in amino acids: CAITPQVQRGYTF. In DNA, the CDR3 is TGTGCCATCACCCCACAGGTCCAGCGGGGCTACACCTTC.

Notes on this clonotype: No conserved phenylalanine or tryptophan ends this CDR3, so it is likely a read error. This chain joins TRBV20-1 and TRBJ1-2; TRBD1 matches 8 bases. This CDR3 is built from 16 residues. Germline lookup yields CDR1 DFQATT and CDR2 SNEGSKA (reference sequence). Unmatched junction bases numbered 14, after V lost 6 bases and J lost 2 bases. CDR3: CSAPTLTGDPNYGYTL. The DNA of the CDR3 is TGCAGTGCACCCACCCTGACAGGGGACCCCAACTATGGCTACACCCTC.

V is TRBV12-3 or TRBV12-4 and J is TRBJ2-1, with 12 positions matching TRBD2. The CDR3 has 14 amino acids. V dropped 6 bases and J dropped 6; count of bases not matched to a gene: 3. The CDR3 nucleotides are TGTGCCAGCAGCAAGACTAGCGGGAGCAATGAGCAGTTCTTC. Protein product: CASSKTSGSNEQFF.

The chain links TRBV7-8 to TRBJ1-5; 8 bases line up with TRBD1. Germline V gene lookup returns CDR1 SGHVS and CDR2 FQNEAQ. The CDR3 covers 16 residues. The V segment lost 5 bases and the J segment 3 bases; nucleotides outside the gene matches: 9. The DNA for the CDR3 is TGTGCCAGCAGCCCAGGGACAGGTCGTTCCAATCAGCCCCAGCATTTT. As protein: CASSPGTGRSNQPQHF.

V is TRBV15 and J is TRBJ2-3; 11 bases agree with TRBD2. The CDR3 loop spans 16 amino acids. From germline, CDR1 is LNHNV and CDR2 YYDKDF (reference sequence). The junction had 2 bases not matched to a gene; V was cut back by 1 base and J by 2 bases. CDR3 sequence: CATSRVTSGDTDTQYF. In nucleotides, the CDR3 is TGTGCCACCAGCAGAGTGACTAGCGGGGACACAGATACGCAGTATTTT.

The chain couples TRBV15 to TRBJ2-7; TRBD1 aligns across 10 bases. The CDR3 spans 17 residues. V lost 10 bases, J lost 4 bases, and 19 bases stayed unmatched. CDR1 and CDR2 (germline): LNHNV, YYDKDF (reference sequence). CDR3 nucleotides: TGTGCCATTCAGGACAGGGGGTTGTATGGCGGAACTTACGAGCAGTACTTC. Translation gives CAIQDRGLYGGTYEQYF.

Written as DNA, the CDR3 is TGTGCCAGCAGTGTTCAGGAGAACACTGAAGCTTTCTTT. As protein: CASSVQENTEAFF. The V and J genes are TRBV2 and TRBJ1-1; D ambiguous. This CDR3 has 13 amino acids. Trimming cost V 4 bases and J 1 base, with 7 bases left between them. Germline V gene data show CDR1 as SNHLY and CDR2 as FYNNEI.

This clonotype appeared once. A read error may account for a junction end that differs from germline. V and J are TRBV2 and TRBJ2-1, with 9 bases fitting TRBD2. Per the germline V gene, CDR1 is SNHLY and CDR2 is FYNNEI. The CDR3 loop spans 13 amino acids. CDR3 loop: CASSDGAGGVGLF. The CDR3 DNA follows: TGTGCCAGCAGTGATGGTGCGGGAGGGGTCGGGCTCTTC.

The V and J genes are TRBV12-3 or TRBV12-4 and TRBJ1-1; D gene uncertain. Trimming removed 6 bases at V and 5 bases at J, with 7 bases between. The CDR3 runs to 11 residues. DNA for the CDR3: TGTGCCAGCAGCATCTTGACTGAAGCTTTCTTT. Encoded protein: CASSILTEAFF.

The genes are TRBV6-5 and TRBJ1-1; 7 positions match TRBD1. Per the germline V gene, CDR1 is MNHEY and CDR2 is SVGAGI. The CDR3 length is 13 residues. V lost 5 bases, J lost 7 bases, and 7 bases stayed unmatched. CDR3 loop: CASSTGANGEAFF. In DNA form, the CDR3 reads TGTGCCAGCAGTACAGGGGCGAACGGTGAAGCTTTCTTT.

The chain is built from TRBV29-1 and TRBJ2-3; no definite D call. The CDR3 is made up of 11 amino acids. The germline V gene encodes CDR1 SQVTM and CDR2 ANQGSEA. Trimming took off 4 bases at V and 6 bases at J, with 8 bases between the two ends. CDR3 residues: CSVGGMDTQYF. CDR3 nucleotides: TGCAGCGTTGGTGGGATGGATACGCAGTATTTT.

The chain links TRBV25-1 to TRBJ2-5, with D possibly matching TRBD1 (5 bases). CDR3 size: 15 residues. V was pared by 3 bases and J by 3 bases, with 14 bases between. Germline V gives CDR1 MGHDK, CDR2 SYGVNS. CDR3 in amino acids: CASSDGALLKETQYF. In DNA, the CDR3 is TGTGCCAGCAGTGATGGGGCCTTATTAAAAGAGACCCAGTACTTC. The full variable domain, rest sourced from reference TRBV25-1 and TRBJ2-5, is EADIYQTPRYLVIGTGKKITLECSQTMGHDKMYWYQQDPGMELHLIHYSYGVNSTEKGDLSSESTVSRIRTEHFPLTLESARPSHTSQYLCASSDGALLKETQYFGPGTRLLVL.

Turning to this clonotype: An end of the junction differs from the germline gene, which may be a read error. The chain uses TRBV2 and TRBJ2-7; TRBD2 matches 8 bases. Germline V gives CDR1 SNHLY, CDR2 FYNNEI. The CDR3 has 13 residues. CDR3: CASTGGEAPEQYF. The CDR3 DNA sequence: TGCGCCAGCACGGGAGGGGAGGCCCCCGAGCAGTACTTC.

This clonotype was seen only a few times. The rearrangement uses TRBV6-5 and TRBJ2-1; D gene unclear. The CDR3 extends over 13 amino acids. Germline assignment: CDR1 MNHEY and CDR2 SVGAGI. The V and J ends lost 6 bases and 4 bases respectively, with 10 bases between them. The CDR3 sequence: CASRQTLYNEQFF. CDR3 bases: TGTGCCAGCAGACAGACACTATACAATGAGCAGTTCTTC.

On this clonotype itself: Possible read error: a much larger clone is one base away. CDR3 coding DNA: TGTGCCAGCAGTTTCCGGGGGCATGAGACCCAGTACTTC. Translation: CASSFRGHETQYF. The chain combines TRBV27 with TRBJ2-5; either TRBD1 or TRBD2 may fit D (6 bases each). The CDR3 has 13 amino acids. V shed 3 bases and J shed 5 bases, with 10 bases lying between them. CDR1 and CDR2 from the germline V gene are MNHEY and SMNVEV (reference sequence).

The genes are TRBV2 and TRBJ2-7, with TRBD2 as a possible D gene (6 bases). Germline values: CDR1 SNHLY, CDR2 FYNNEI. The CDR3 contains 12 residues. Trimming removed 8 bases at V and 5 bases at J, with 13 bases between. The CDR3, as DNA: TGTGCCAGCCGGAGGGGCGTGGACGAGCAGTACTTC. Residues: CASRRGVDEQYF.

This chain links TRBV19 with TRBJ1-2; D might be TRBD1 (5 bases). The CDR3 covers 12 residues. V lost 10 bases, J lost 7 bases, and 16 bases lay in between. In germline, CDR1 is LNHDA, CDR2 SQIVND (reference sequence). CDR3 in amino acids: CATRLAGGGYTF. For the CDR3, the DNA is TGTGCCACCAGACTGGCCGGGGGTGGCTACACCTTC.

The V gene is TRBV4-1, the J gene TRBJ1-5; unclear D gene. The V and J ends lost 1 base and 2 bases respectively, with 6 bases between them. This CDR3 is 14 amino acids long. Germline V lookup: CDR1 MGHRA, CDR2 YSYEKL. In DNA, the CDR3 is TGCGCCAGCAGCCAAGTCCAGGGCAATCAGCCCCAGCATTTT. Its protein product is CASSQVQGNQPQHF.

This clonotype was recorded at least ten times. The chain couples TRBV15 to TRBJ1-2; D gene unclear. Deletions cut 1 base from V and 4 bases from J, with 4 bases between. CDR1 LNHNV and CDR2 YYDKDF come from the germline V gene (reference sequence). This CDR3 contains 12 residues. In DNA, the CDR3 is TGTGCCACCAGCAGAGCCCCCTATGGCTACACCTTC. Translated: CATSRAPYGYTF.

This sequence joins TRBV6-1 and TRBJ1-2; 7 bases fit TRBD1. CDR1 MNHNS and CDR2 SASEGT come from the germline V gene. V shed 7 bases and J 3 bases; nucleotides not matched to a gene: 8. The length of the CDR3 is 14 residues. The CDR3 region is CASMDWDRYYGYTF. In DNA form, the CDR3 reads TGTGCCAGCATGGATTGGGACAGATACTATGGCTACACCTTC.

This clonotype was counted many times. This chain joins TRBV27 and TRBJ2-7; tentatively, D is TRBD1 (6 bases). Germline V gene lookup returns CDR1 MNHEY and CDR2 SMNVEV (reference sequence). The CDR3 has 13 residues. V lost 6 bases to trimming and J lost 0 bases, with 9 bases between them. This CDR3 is CASRQGLSYEQYF. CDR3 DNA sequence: TGTGCCAGCAGGCAGGGGCTCTCCTACGAGCAGTACTTC.

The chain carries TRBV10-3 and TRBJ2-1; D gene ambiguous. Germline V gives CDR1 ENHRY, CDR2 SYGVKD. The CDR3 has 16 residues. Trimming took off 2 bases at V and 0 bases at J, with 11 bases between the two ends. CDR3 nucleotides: TGTGCCATCAGTGAGAATGGGCCAAGCTCCTACAATGAGCAGTTCTTC. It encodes CAISENGPSSYNEQFF.

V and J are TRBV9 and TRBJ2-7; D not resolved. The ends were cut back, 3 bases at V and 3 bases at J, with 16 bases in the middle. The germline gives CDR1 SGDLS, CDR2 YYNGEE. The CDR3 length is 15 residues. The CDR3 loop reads CASSATGARFYEQYF. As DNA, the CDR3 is TGTGCCAGCAGCGCCACCGGCGCTAGGTTCTACGAGCAGTACTTC.

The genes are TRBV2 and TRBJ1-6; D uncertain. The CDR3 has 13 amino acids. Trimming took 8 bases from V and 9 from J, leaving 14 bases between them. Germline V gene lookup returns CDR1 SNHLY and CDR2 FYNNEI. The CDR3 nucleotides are TGTGCCAGCCATAGACAAGTTGGTTCACCCCTCCACTTT. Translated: CASHRQVGSPLHF.

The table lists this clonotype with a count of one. CDR3 nucleotides: TGTGCCAGCTCCAGGCAGAACACTGAAGCTTTCTTT. It encodes CASSRQNTEAFF. The chain recombines TRBV7-8 with TRBJ1-1, with no clear D. Germline V gene data show CDR1 as SGHVS and CDR2 as FQNEAQ. The length of the CDR3 is 12 residues. V lost 8 bases and J lost 1, with 8 bases in between.